The clone carrying this T cell receptor beta chain was counted at least ten times. What it recognizes is unknown. This record belongs to a study of prognosis after radiotherapy for stage I lung cancer. Study-wide points: Diminished Shannon entropy following stereotactic body radiation therapy characterized patients who developed distant metastases.

Per germline, CDR1 SGHKS and CDR2 YYEKEE (reference sequence). CDR3 length: 21 residues. V dropped 1 base and J dropped 1; count of bases not matched to a gene: 13. Genomic DNA yielded TCR beta CDR3, amplified by two-round multiplex PCR. The use of primers specific to each TRBV and TRBJ gene characterized first-round PCR. TCRdb itself ran the multiplex PCR reads through MiXCR, one entry per CDR3 protein. The table shows about 19,000 distinct CDR3 sequences, with approximately 46% occurring only once. This specimen was PBMCs, taken before or after stereotactic body radiation therapy (not recorded which). The clonotype was recovered from a donor over 45 with non-small cell lung cancer. The rearrangement links TRBV5-5 to TRBJ2-3, with 15 bases identical to TRBD2. CDR3 DNA sequence: TGTGCCAGCAGCTTGAAAGGAACGGGACTAGCGGGAGGCCGGGGCACAGATACGCAGTATTTT. Translating it yields CASSLKGTGLAGGRGTDTQYF.